This TCR beta chain comes out of a study of regulatory T cells in long-lasting Graves disease. This sample's time point: newly diagnosed GD, antithyroid drugs for less than 3 months. There was RNA extracted from PBMCs, and the TCR library was made from it. This clonotype was found many times. Construction of the TCR beta libraries employed iRepertoire HTBI primers in conjunction with Arm-PCR of CDR3 regions. MiXCR was run by TCRdb on the multiplex PCR reads, yielding one entry per CDR3 protein. The sample records more than 450,000 distinct CDR3 sequences, around 13% being singletons. Germline V lookup: CDR1 DFQATT, CDR2 SNEGSKA (reference sequence). The V end lost 2 bases, the J end lost 2 bases, and 16 bases lay between the germline ends. The CDR3 contains 15 residues. The same specimen was also included in a second study, on T cells in Graves' hyperthyroidism and ophthalmopathy.

The clonotype was recovered from a young woman with Graves disease. J is TRBJ2-7 and V is TRBV20-1; TRBD2 might be the D (6 bases). Sequencing used peripheral blood mononuclear cells (PBMCs), obtained at new diagnosis, from a patient treated with antithyroid drugs. CDR3 region: CSARSQGDSTYEQYF. The CDR3 DNA follows: TGCAGTGCTAGATCCCAAGGGGACTCGACCTACGAGCAGTACTTC.